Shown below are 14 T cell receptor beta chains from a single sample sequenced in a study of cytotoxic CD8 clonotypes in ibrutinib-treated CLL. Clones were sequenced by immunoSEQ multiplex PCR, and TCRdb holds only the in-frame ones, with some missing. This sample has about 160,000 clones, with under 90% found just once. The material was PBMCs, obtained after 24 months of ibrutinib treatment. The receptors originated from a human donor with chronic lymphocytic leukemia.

This CDR3 is CASSQNLAGAETQYF. The CDR3 DNA sequence: TGTGCCAGCAGCCAAAATCTAGCGGGGGCGGAGACCCAGTACTTC. V is TRBV16 and J is TRBJ2-5, with 10 bases lining up with TRBD2. Germline loops: CDR1 KGHSY, CDR2 FQNENV. The CDR3 has 15 residues. Trimming at V came to 2 bases and at J to 5 bases, leaving 5 bases not matched to a gene. Based on the CDR3 plus reference TRBV16 and TRBJ2-5, the full variable domain is GEEVAQTPKHLVRGEGQKAKLYCAPIKGHSYVFWYQQVLKNEFKFLISFQNENVFDETGMPKERFSAKCLPNSPCSLEIQATKLEDSAVYFCASSQNLAGAETQYFGPGTRLLVL.

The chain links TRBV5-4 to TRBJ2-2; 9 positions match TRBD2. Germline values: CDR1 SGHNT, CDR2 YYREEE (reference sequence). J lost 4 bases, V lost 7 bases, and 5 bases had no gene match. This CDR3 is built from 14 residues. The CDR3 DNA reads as TGTGCCAGCTTTAGCGGGAGTAGCACCGGGGAGCTGTTTTTT. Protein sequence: CASFSGSSTGELFF.

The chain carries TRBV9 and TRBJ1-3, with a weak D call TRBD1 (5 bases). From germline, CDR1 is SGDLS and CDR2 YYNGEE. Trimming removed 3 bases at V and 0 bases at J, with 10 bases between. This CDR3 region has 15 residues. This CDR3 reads CASSGGHSSGNTIYF. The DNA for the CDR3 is TGTGCCAGCAGCGGCGGACACTCCTCTGGAAACACCATATATTTT.

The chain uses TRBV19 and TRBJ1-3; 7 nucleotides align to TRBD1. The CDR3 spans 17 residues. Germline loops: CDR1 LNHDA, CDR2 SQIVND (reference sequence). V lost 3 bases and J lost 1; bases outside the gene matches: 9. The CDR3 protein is CASSIMRDSSSGNTIYF. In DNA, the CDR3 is TGTGCCAGTAGTATCATGCGGGACAGCAGTTCTGGAAACACCATATATTTT. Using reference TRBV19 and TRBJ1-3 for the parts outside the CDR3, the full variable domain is DGGITQSPKYLFRKEGQNVTLSCEQNLNHDAMYWYRQDPGQGLRLIYYSQIVNDFQKGDIAEGYSVSREKKESFPLTVTSAQKNPTAFYLCASSIMRDSSSGNTIYFGEGSWLTVV.

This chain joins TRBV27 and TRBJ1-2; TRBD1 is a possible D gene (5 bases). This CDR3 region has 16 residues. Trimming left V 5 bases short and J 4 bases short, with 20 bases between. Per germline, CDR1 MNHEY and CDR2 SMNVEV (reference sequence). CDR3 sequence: CASSLWPPDRLYGYTF. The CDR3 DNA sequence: TGTGCCAGCAGTCTGTGGCCTCCCGACAGACTCTATGGCTACACCTTC.

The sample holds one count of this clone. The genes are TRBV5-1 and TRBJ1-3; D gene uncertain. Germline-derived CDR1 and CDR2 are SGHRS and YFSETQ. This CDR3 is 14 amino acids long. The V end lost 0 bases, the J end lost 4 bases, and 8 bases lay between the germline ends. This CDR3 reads CASSLAEGGNTIYF. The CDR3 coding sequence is TGCGCCAGCAGCTTGGCCGAAGGAGGAAACACCATATATTTT.

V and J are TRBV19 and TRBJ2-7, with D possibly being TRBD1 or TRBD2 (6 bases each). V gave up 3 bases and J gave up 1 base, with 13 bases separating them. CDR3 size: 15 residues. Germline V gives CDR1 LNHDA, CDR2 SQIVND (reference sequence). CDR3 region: CASSMTGAISYEQYF. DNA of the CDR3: TGTGCCAGTAGTATGACGGGGGCCATATCCTACGAGCAGTACTTC.

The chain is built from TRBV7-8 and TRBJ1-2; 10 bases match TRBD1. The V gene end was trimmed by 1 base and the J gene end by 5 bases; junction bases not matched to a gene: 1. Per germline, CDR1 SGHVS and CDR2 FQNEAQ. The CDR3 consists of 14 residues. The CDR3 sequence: CASSLVGQGYGYTF. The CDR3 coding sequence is TGTGCCAGCAGCTTAGTGGGACAGGGGTATGGCTACACCTTC. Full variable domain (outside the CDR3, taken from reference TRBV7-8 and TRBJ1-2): GAGVSQSPRYKVAKRGQDVALRCDPISGHVSLFWYQQALGQGPEFLTYFQNEAQLDKSGLPSDRFFAERPEGSVSTLKIQRTQQEDSAVYLCASSLVGQGYGYTFGSGTRLTVV.

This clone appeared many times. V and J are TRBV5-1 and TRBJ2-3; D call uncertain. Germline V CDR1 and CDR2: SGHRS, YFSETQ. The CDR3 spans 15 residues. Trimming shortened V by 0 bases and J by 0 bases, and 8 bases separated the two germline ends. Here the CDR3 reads CASSLGVSSTDTQYF. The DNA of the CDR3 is TGCGCCAGCAGCTTGGGGGTCAGCAGCACAGATACGCAGTATTTT.

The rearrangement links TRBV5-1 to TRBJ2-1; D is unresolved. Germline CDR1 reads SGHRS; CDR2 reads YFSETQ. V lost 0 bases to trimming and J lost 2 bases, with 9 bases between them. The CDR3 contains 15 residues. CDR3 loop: CASSLESDTYNEQFF. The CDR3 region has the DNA TGCGCCAGCAGCTTGGAGTCAGATACCTACAATGAGCAGTTCTTC.

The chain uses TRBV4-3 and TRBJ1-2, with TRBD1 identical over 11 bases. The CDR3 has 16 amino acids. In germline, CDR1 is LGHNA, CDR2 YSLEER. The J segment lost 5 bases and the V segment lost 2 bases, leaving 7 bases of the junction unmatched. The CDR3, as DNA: TGCGCCAGCAGCCAATGGGACAGGGGGACCAGTTATGGCTACACCTTC. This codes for CASSQWDRGTSYGYTF.

CDR3 bases: TGTGCCAGCAGTTTATCGGGAGGCGGGAATAATCAGCCCCAGCATTTT. Its protein product is CASSLSGGGNNQPQHF. The V call is TRBV27, the J call TRBJ1-5; no clear D. The V end lost 0 bases, the J end lost 4 bases, and 13 bases lay between the germline ends. The germline V gene encodes CDR1 MNHEY and CDR2 SMNVEV (reference sequence). The CDR3 has 16 residues.

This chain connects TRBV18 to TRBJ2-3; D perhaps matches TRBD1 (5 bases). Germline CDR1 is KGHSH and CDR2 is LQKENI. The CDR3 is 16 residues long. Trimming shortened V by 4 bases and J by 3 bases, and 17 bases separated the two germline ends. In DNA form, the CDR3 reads TGTGCCAGCTCACTCCTCCCGCAGGGCAAGACAGATACGCAGTATTTT. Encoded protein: CASSLLPQGKTDTQYF.

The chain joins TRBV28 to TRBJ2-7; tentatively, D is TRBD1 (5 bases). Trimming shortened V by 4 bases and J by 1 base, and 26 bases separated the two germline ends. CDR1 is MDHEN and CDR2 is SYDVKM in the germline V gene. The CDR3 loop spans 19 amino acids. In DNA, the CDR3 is TGTGCCAGCAGTTGCCCCACCAGGTTGGGGCTTTGCCTTTCCTACGAGCAGTACTTC. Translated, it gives CASSCPTRLGLCLSYEQYF.